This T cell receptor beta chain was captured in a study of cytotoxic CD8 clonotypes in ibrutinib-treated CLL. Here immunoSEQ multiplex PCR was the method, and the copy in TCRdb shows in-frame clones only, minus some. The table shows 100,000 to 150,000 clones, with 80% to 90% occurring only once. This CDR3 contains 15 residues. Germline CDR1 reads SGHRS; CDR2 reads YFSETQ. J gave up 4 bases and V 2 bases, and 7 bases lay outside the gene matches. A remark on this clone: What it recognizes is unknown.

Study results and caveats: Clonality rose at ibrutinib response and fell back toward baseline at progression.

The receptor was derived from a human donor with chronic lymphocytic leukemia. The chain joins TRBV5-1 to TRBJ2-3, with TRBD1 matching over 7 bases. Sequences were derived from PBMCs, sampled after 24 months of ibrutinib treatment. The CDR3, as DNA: TGCGCCAGCAGCTTCTTGAGACAGGGAGCAGATACGCAGTATTTT. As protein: CASSFLRQGADTQYF. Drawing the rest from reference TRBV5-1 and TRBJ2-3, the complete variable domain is KAGVTQTPRYLIKTRGQQVTLSCSPISGHRSVSWYQQTPGQGLQFLFEYFSETQRNKGNFPGRFSGRQFSNSRSEMNVSTLELGDSALYLCASSFLRQGADTQYFGPGTRLTVL.